This T cell receptor beta chain was recovered during a study of shared clonotypes between healthy human individuals. Study context: Per-donor plates numbered three CD4 naive, three CD4 memory, two CD8 naive and one CD8 memory. General study results and limits: Despite large depth, sorted-subset datasets appeared incompletely sequenced. The naive CD4 repertoires of several donors were compared, and approximately 4.7% of clonotypes were shared.

The CDR3 spans 15 residues. Germline CDR1 and CDR2: MNHEY and SMNVEV (reference sequence). Trimming cost V 5 bases and J 5 bases; bases outside gene matches: 12. In the authors' methods: ImmunoSEQ yielded junction-only sequences lacking quality scores, so filtering differed. Clones were read by immunoSEQ multiplex PCR, and TCRdb kept only the in-frame ones, dropping some. V and J calls and clone size are those listed in that table; D and trimming were worked out from the DNA. This sample has 1,100,000 or so clones, with about 84% found just once. To note about this clone: Its specificity is not known.

This TCR came from a man aged 18-30 years in good health. Some clones in this sample may be carry-over from other donors' samples. The material sequenced was memory CD4+ T cells from PBMCs. Subset of the sample: CD45RA-negative fraction. The chain joins TRBV27 to TRBJ2-7; 7 nucleotides align to TRBD2. CDR3 coding DNA: TGTGCCAGCAGTCCAAGAGCGGGAAAAGGAAACGAGCAGTACTTC. Amino acid sequence: CASSPRAGKGNEQYF.